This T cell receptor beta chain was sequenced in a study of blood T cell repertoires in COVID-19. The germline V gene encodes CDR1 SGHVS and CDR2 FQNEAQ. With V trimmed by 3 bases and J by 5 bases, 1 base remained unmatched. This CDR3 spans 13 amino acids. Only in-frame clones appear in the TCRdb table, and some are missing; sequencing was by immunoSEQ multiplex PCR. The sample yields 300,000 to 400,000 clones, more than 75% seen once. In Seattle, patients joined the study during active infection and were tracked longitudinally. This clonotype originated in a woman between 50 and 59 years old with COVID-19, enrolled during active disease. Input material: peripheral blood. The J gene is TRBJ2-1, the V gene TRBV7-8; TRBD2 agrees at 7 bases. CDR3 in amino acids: CASSFGTNNEQFF. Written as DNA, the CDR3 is TGTGCCAGCAGCTTTGGGACTAACAATGAGCAGTTCTTC.